This T cell receptor (beta chain) was captured by sequencing in a study of blood T cell repertoires in COVID-19. In the original workflow: Estimation of nucleated cell counts relied on the amplification of reference gene primers. The method was immunoSEQ multiplex PCR; TCRdb's version includes in-frame clones alone and lacks a portion of them. That table is the source of V, J and clone size, and D and trimming were worked out from the DNA. The sample lists 200,000 or so clones, roughly nine tenths seen once, with about a tenth in the top ten. Recruitment covered under 25 US areas and drew participants whose ages spanned 18 to 89 years. This CDR3 has 18 residues. Losses at the gene ends were 4 bases for V and 0 bases for J; bases not matched to a gene: 14. CDR1 and CDR2 from the germline V gene are MGHRA and YSYEKL.

The J gene is TRBJ2-7, the V gene TRBV4-1; TRBD2 aligns across 8 bases. The sample comprised PBMCs or T cells enriched from blood (not recorded which). This receptor was taken from a man aged 25-45 years who had recovered from COVID-19. The CDR3 loop reads CASSPWGSSSGYSYEQYF. The CDR3 DNA reads as TGCGCCAGCAGCCCCTGGGGGTCGTCTAGCGGGTACTCCTACGAGCAGTACTTC.